Below, one TCR beta chain is given with its context. This sample is part of a study of shared T cell receptors in the human thymus. Profiling relied on immunoSEQ multiplex PCR, and the TCRdb table lists in-frame clones only, not all of them. The sample holds hundreds of thousands of clones, 78% seen once. V shed 7 bases, J shed 5 bases, and the junction held 12 bases outside the gene matches. Germline V lookup: CDR1 MDHEN, CDR2 SYDVKM. This CDR3 contains 15 residues. These data are also associated with another study on human thymus T cells. From that study: The donors were infants in Finland with congenital heart defects, otherwise immunologically healthy. Resections that were taken during corrective heart surgery supplied the thymus tissue.

Sequenced sample: thymocytes. The sequence was obtained from a boy younger than two with a congenital heart defect. The chain combines TRBV28 with TRBJ1-2; the match to TRBD1 covers 8 bases. DNA of the CDR3: TGTGCCAGCACCCCGGAGCAGGGGGCGCGATATGGCTACACCTTC. Translation: CASTPEQGARYGYTF.